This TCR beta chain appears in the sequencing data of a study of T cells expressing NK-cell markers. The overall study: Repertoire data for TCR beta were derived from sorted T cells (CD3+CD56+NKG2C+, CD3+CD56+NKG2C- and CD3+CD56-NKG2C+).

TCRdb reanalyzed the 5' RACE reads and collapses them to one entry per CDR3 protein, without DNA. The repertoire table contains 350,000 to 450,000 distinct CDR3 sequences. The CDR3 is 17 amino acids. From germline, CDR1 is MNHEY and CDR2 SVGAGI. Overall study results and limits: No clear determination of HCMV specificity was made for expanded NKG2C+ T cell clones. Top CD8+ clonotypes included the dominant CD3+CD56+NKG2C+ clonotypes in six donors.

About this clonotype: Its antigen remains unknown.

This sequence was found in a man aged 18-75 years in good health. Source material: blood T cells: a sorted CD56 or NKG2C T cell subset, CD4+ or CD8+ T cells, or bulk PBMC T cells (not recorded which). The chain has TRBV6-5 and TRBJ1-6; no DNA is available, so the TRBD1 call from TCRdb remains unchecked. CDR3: CASSYSQGSAYNSPLHF.